This T cell receptor (beta chain) appears in the sequencing data of a study of blood T cell repertoires in COVID-19. As processed by the authors: Estimation of nucleated cell counts was performed using reference gene primer amplification. Measured with immunoSEQ multiplex PCR; TCRdb has only the in-frame clones, and not every one. From that table come the V and J calls and clone size; the DNA was used to work out D and trimming. The table has about 160,000 clones, about 85% seen once. CDR1 SNHLY and CDR2 FYNNEI come from the germline V gene. The CDR3 totals 15 residues. Trimming cost V 7 bases and J 6 bases, with 16 bases left between them.

This clonotype was obtained from a man between 60 and 70 years old who had recovered from COVID-19. Source material: peripheral blood. This chain links TRBV2 with TRBJ1-6; D is perhaps TRBD1 (6 bases). The CDR3: CASKVSSGVNSPLHF. CDR3 in DNA: TGTGCCAGCAAGGTATCTTCAGGGGTTAATTCACCCCTCCACTTT.